A selection of T cell receptor beta chains follows, all from one sample in a study of CD4 and CD8 cells across lung adenocarcinoma regions. TCRdb redid the calling of the PCR reads with MiXCR, one entry per CDR3 protein. The sample lists about 11,000 distinct CDR3 sequences, 53% seen once, with 30% to 40% in the top ten. The specimen was CD8+ T cells from the center of a lung tumor. Receptors originate from a female donor with lung adenocarcinoma. The CD4 and CD8 labels of this study may be unreliable. CDR3s include the opening cysteine and the closing phenylalanine or tryptophan. D genes are given only for firm matches. The size of a clone is reported for some rows only, either as once, few or many, or as a class for expanded clones.

v_gene: TRBV4-1; abundance: few; j_gene: TRBJ2-1; d_gene: TRBD2; CDR3nt: TGCGCCAGCAGCCCTCCCGGGACTAGCGGGGACTACAATGAGCAGTTCTTC; CDR3aa: CASSPPGTSGDYNEQFF
v_gene: TRBV6-1; abundance: NA; j_gene: TRBJ1-3; d_gene: TRBD1; CDR3nt: TGTGCCAGCGGTACCCTTACAGGGGACGGAAACACCATATATTTT; CDR3aa: CASGTLTGDGNTIYF
v_gene: TRBV6-1; abundance: NA; j_gene: TRBJ2-4; d_gene: NA; CDR3nt: TGTGCCAGCAGCCCCGTAAAGGGGATCGGAGTATGGAATATGCAGTATTTC; CDR3aa: CASSPVKGIGVWNMQYF
v_gene: TRBV6-1; abundance: NA; j_gene: TRBJ2-5; d_gene: NA; CDR3nt: TGTGCCAGCAGTCTCGGGCTGATGGGGGAGACCCAGTACTTC; CDR3aa: CASSLGLMGETQYF
v_gene: TRBV6-1; abundance: few; j_gene: TRBJ2-7; d_gene: NA; CDR3nt: TGTGCCAGCAGGCCGGGACGGAACTCCTACGAGCAGTACTTC; CDR3aa: CASRPGRNSYEQYF
v_gene: TRBV10-3; abundance: NA; j_gene: TRBJ2-1; d_gene: NA; CDR3nt: TGTGCCACCGGGACGGCGAGCTCCTACAATGAGCAGTTCTTC; CDR3aa: CATGTASSYNEQFF
v_gene: TRBV4-1; abundance: NA; j_gene: TRBJ1-4; d_gene: TRBD1; CDR3nt: TGCGCCAGCAGCCGGCTACAGGGGGAAAAACTGTTTTTT; CDR3aa: CASSRLQGEKLFF
v_gene: TRBV6-5; abundance: NA; j_gene: TRBJ2-7; d_gene: TRBD1; CDR3nt: TGTGCCAGCAGTTACGCAGGGGGCTACGAGCAGTACTTC; CDR3aa: CASSYAGGYEQYF
v_gene: TRBV10-3; abundance: few; j_gene: TRBJ2-1; d_gene: NA; CDR3nt: TGTGCCATCAGTATCACCCAGCAGGGATACAATGAGCAGTTCTTC; CDR3aa: CAISITQQGYNEQFF
v_gene: TRBV6-1; abundance: few; j_gene: TRBJ2-1; d_gene: TRBD1; CDR3nt: TGTGCCAGCAGTGACACCTCCGGGACAGCATACAATGAGCAGTTCTTC; CDR3aa: CASSDTSGTAYNEQFF
v_gene: TRBV6-5; abundance: many; j_gene: TRBJ1-5; d_gene: NA; CDR3nt: TGTGCCAGCTCCAGGGGCAGCAATCAGCCCCAGCATTTT; CDR3aa: CASSRGSNQPQHF
v_gene: TRBV6-1; abundance: NA; j_gene: TRBJ2-3; d_gene: NA; CDR3nt: TGTGCCAGCAGCCGGGGGCTAGGGGGGCGAGTCCCAGATACGCAGTATTTC; CDR3aa: CASSRGLGGRVPDTQYF
v_gene: TRBV10-3; abundance: NA; j_gene: TRBJ2-3; d_gene: NA; CDR3nt: TGTGCCCTGGGCCTCCAGGCTGTGATCACAGATGCGCAGTATTTT; CDR3aa: CALGLQAVITDAQYF
v_gene: TRBV6-5; abundance: few; j_gene: TRBJ1-6; d_gene: NA; CDR3nt: TGTGCCAGCAGTTACGGGGGCACGAATTCACCCCTCCACTTT; CDR3aa: CASSYGGTNSPLHF
v_gene: TRBV27; abundance: NA; j_gene: TRBJ2-7; d_gene: NA; CDR3nt: TGTGCCAGCAGTCCCCCACAGGGTACGCAGTACTTC; CDR3aa: CASSPPQGTQYF
v_gene: TRBV6-5; abundance: few; j_gene: TRBJ1-6; d_gene: TRBD1; CDR3nt: TGTGCCAGCAGTTACTCGGTCCAGGGGGCGAGATCACCCCTCCACTTT; CDR3aa: CASSYSVQGARSPLHF
v_gene: TRBV6-2/TRBV6-3; abundance: NA; j_gene: TRBJ2-3; d_gene: NA; CDR3nt: TGTGCCAGCTCCGACAGGGGACTCGCGGGGGGGGACCAAGATACGCAGTATTTT; CDR3aa: CASSDRGLAGGDQDTQYF
v_gene: TRBV6-1; abundance: many; j_gene: TRBJ1-4; d_gene: NA; CDR3nt: TGTGCCAGCAGTGAAAGAGGGTCAGGGGCAAATGAAAAACTGTTTTTT; CDR3aa: CASSERGSGANEKLFF
v_gene: TRBV6-5; abundance: few; j_gene: TRBJ2-1; d_gene: TRBD2; CDR3nt: TGTGCCAGCAGTTACTATAGCGGGAGCCTTGAGCAGTTCTTC; CDR3aa: CASSYYSGSLEQFF
v_gene: TRBV6-1; abundance: many; j_gene: TRBJ2-7; d_gene: NA; CDR3nt: TGTGCCAGCAGTGAAATTAACAGAGGGGGCGAGCAGTACTTC; CDR3aa: CASSEINRGGEQYF
v_gene: TRBV9; abundance: many; j_gene: TRBJ2-3; d_gene: NA; CDR3nt: TGTGCCAGCAGCGTAGAGGGTGGGGATGGGGCAGATACGCAGTATTTT; CDR3aa: CASSVEGGDGADTQYF
v_gene: TRBV6-1; abundance: once; j_gene: TRBJ2-1; d_gene: TRBD2; CDR3nt: TGTGCCAGCAGTGACCCTGCTCTAGCGGGGGAAGCAGGTGAGCAGTTCTTC; CDR3aa: CASSDPALAGEAGEQFF
v_gene: TRBV6-1; abundance: medium-sized; j_gene: TRBJ2-7; d_gene: NA; CDR3nt: TGTGCCAGCAGTCGGACAGTCTACGAGCAGTACTTC; CDR3aa: CASSRTVYEQYF
v_gene: TRBV12-3/TRBV12-4; abundance: NA; j_gene: TRBJ2-5; d_gene: TRBD1; CDR3nt: TGTGCCAGCAGTCCCGGGACAGGGGTTTTGGAGACCCAGTACTTC; CDR3aa: CASSPGTGVLETQYF
v_gene: TRBV4-1; abundance: NA; j_gene: TRBJ1-1; d_gene: NA; CDR3nt: TGCGCCAGCAGCTACGGGGCCTCCAACACTGAAGCTTTCTTT; CDR3aa: CASSYGASNTEAFF
v_gene: TRBV6-1; abundance: medium-sized; j_gene: TRBJ2-3; d_gene: TRBD2; CDR3nt: TGTGCCAGCAGTCTCAGCGGGGGGGGCACAGATACGCAGTATTTT; CDR3aa: CASSLSGGGTDTQYF
v_gene: TRBV6-5; abundance: NA; j_gene: TRBJ1-2; d_gene: NA; CDR3nt: TGTGCCAGCAGTTACTCCATTCGATCTCGTAGTGAAGTCTATGGCTACACCTTC; CDR3aa: CASSYSIRSRSEVYGYTF
v_gene: TRBV6-5; abundance: few; j_gene: TRBJ2-2; d_gene: NA; CDR3nt: TGTGCCAGCAGTTACGACAGCGGCACCGGGGAGCTGTTTTTT; CDR3aa: CASSYDSGTGELFF
v_gene: TRBV6-5; abundance: NA; j_gene: TRBJ2-5; d_gene: TRBD2; CDR3nt: TGTGCCAGCAGTTACTCGGGGGGGGTTGTGGGGGGGGGGGGGGAGACCCAGTACTTC; CDR3aa: CASSYSGGVVGGGGETQYF
v_gene: TRBV10-1; abundance: NA; j_gene: TRBJ2-4; d_gene: TRBD2; CDR3nt: TGCGCCAGCAGTGGGTTGACTAGCAAAAATATTCAGTACTTT; CDR3aa: CASSGLTSKNIQYF
v_gene: TRBV3-1; abundance: NA; j_gene: TRBJ2-3; d_gene: TRBD1; CDR3nt: TGTGCCAGCAGCCAAGATTGGGGCAGGGGGCAGGGAGATACGCAGTATTTT; CDR3aa: CASSQDWGRGQGDTQYF
v_gene: TRBV11-2; abundance: NA; j_gene: TRBJ2-1; d_gene: TRBD2; CDR3nt: TGTGCCAGCAGCCCCCGACTAGCGGGAGCAAACAATGAGCAGTTCTTC; CDR3aa: CASSPRLAGANNEQFF
v_gene: TRBV6-1; abundance: NA; j_gene: TRBJ2-7; d_gene: TRBD2; CDR3nt: TGTGCCAGCAGTGAAGGGGGAGTAGCGGGCTCCTACGTGCTGTCTTTC; CDR3aa: CASSEGGVAGSYVLSF
v_gene: TRBV11-2; abundance: few; j_gene: TRBJ2-7; d_gene: NA; CDR3nt: TGTGCCAGTCTTCACGAGGGAGCCGCCTACGAGCAGTACTTC; CDR3aa: CASLHEGAAYEQYF
v_gene: TRBV10-1; abundance: NA; j_gene: TRBJ2-3; d_gene: NA; CDR3nt: TGCGCGGGGCGCGGGGCCCGTGCCCCAGAGACCCAGTACTTT; CDR3aa: CAGRGARAPETQYF
v_gene: TRBV6-1; abundance: medium-sized; j_gene: TRBJ2-3; d_gene: NA; CDR3nt: TGTGCCAGCAGTGAAAGACCTTCGGATACGCAGTATTTT; CDR3aa: CASSERPSDTQYF
v_gene: TRBV6-5; abundance: NA; j_gene: TRBJ2-5; d_gene: TRBD1; CDR3nt: TGTGCCAGCAGTTGCGAAGACAGGGAATGGCAAGAGACCCAGTACTTC; CDR3aa: CASSCEDREWQETQYF
v_gene: TRBV6-5; abundance: NA; j_gene: TRBJ2-5; d_gene: NA; CDR3nt: TGTGCCAGCAGTTTCCTACAGGGAGAAGAGACCCAGTACTTC; CDR3aa: CASSFLQGEETQYF
v_gene: TRBV6-1; abundance: few; j_gene: TRBJ2-1; d_gene: TRBD2; CDR3nt: TGTGCCAGCCTTTTTCCAGGCGGGAGTAATGAGCAGTTCTTC; CDR3aa: CASLFPGGSNEQFF
v_gene: TRBV6-1; abundance: NA; j_gene: TRBJ2-2; d_gene: NA; CDR3nt: TGTGCCAGCAGTCAGGGTATTAGAGCAGGGGAGCTGTTTTTT; CDR3aa: CASSQGIRAGELFF
v_gene: TRBV11-2; abundance: few; j_gene: TRBJ2-5; d_gene: NA; CDR3nt: TGTGCCAGCAGCTTAGATAGGTTGTGGACCCAAGAGACCCAGTACTTC; CDR3aa: CASSLDRLWTQETQYF
v_gene: TRBV27; abundance: NA; j_gene: TRBJ2-1; d_gene: NA; CDR3nt: TGTGCCAGCAGACGTCGGGGTTCGGATGAGCAGTTCTTC; CDR3aa: CASRRRGSDEQFF
v_gene: TRBV6-1; abundance: NA; j_gene: TRBJ2-3; d_gene: NA; CDR3nt: TGTGCCAGCAGTGCCCAGAGTACGCAGTATTTT; CDR3aa: CASSAQSTQYF
v_gene: TRBV24-1; abundance: NA; j_gene: TRBJ2-7; d_gene: NA; CDR3nt: TGTGCCACCAGTTCTGGCTCCTACGAGCAGTACTTC; CDR3aa: CATSSGSYEQYF
v_gene: TRBV10-1; abundance: NA; j_gene: TRBJ2-3; d_gene: NA; CDR3nt: TGCGCCAGCGGCGTGCCGGCGGCGAGCGGAGGTACCCAGTATTTT; CDR3aa: CASGVPAASGGTQYF
v_gene: TRBV5-1; abundance: medium-sized; j_gene: TRBJ2-6; d_gene: TRBD2; CDR3nt: TGCGCCAGCAGTGGGGGGGGAGTTGCTGGGGCCAACGTCCTGACTTTC; CDR3aa: CASSGGGVAGANVLTF
v_gene: TRBV5-5; abundance: few; j_gene: TRBJ1-2; d_gene: NA; CDR3nt: TGTGCCAGCAGCTTTGCCAGCCCAAACTATGGCTACACCTTC; CDR3aa: CASSFASPNYGYTF
v_gene: TRBV6-5; abundance: few; j_gene: TRBJ1-2; d_gene: TRBD1; CDR3nt: TGTGCCAGCAGTTACGCTCGGGGGACAGCCTATGGCTACACCTTC; CDR3aa: CASSYARGTAYGYTF
v_gene: TRBV27; abundance: NA; j_gene: TRBJ1-1; d_gene: NA; CDR3nt: TGTGCCAGCAGCCCACGACGGAACACTGAAGTTTTCTTT; CDR3aa: CASSPRRNTEVFF
v_gene: TRBV4-1; abundance: NA; j_gene: TRBJ1-5; d_gene: NA; CDR3nt: TGCGCCAGCAGTCGGAGTGGTAATAGCAATCAGCCCCAGCATTTT; CDR3aa: CASSRSGNSNQPQHF
v_gene: TRBV6-1; abundance: once; j_gene: TRBJ1-2; d_gene: NA; CDR3nt: TGTGCCAGCAGTGAAGATCTACAGATTAACTATGGCTACACCTTC; CDR3aa: CASSEDLQINYGYTF
v_gene: TRBV13; abundance: NA; j_gene: TRBJ1-5; d_gene: NA; CDR3nt: TGTGCCAGCAGCTTATACGGACAGCCCCAGCATTTT; CDR3aa: CASSLYGQPQHF
v_gene: TRBV7-5; abundance: NA; j_gene: TRBJ2-3; d_gene: NA; CDR3nt: NA; CDR3aa: CISVPEAGEQGGGRETQYF